Following are 24 T cell receptor beta chains from one sample sequenced in a study of blood T cell repertoires in COVID-19. TCRdb's table, derived via immunoSEQ multiplex PCR, lists solely in-frame clones and lacks some. The table has approximately 61,000 clones, approximately 86% seen once. The sample comprised peripheral blood. The receptors come from a human donor in a cohort sampled during active COVID-19.

J is TRBJ2-5 and V is TRBV11-3, with a weak D call TRBD2 (5 bases). The CDR3 is 14 amino acids. V was pared by 0 bases and J by 6 bases, with 11 bases between. The V gene's germline CDR1 is SGHNT and CDR2 YENEEA. CDR3: CASSLDSTGKTQYF. CDR3 DNA sequence: TGTGCCAGCAGCTTAGATTCCACGGGAAAGACCCAGTACTTC.

This clone was seen once. The CDR3 here is CASRRGPDSGTQYF. The CDR3 nucleotides are TGCGCCAGCAGGCGGGGGCCCGACTCTGGGACCCAGTACTTC. The genes are TRBV10-2 and TRBJ2-5; D possibly corresponds to TRBD2 (7 bases). V lost 6 bases and J 7 bases, leaving 18 bases between the germline ends. This CDR3 contains 14 residues. CDR1 is WSHSY, CDR2 SAAADI, per germline.

In nucleotides, the CDR3 is TGTGCCAGCAGCCAACGACAGGGTAACAATGAGCAGTTCTTC. The encoded protein is CASSQRQGNNEQFF. V is TRBV7-2 and J is TRBJ2-1; TRBD1 matches 7 bases. Germline assignment: CDR1 SGHTA and CDR2 FQGNSA. Losses at the gene ends were 5 bases for V and 5 bases for J; bases not matched to a gene: 6. The CDR3 has 14 residues.

This chain uses TRBV7-9 with TRBJ2-7, with a tentative D call TRBD2 (5 bases). The germline V and J ends were trimmed by 2 bases and 4 bases, with 18 bases remaining between them. Germline V gene lookup returns CDR1 SEHNR and CDR2 FQNEAQ (reference sequence). CDR3 length: 16 amino acids. The CDR3 nucleotides read TGTGCCAGCAGCTTAAAAGGGAGTGGGGTTCTTTACGAGCAGTACTTC. Translating gives CASSLKGSGVLYEQYF. Complete variable domain (other parts from reference TRBV7-9 and TRBJ2-7): DTGVSQNPRHKITKRGQNVTFRCDPISEHNRLYWYRQTLGQGPEFLTYFQNEAQLEKSRLLSDRFSAERPKGSFSTLEIQRTEQGDSAMYLCASSLKGSGVLYEQYFGPGTRLTVT.

The rearrangement joins TRBV27 to TRBJ2-2, with 7 bases fitting TRBD1. The CDR3 loop spans 15 amino acids. V was clipped by 5 bases and J by 2 bases; unmatched bases: 5. CDR1 MNHEY and CDR2 SMNVEV come from the germline V gene (reference sequence). CDR3: CASSTRQGNTGELFF. CDR3 nucleotide sequence: TGTGCCAGCAGTACACGACAGGGTAACACCGGGGAGCTGTTTTTT.

This sequence joins TRBV7-9 and TRBJ1-1; D not certain. The CDR3 consists of 11 residues. Trimming took off 11 bases at V and 1 base at J, with 8 bases between the two ends. Germline CDR1 and CDR2: SEHNR and FQNEAQ (reference sequence). The CDR3 loop is CAQAGNTEAFF. Here the CDR3 DNA reads TGTGCCCAGGCGGGGAACACTGAAGCTTTCTTT.

V gene TRBV6-5 combines with J gene TRBJ2-3; 15 bases map to TRBD2. V was clipped by 5 bases and J by 11 bases; unmatched bases: 2. Germline V gene sequence: CDR1 MNHEY, CDR2 SVGAGI. This CDR3 comprises 13 residues. CDR3 protein: CASSMGLAGGQYF. In DNA form, the CDR3 reads TGTGCCAGCAGTATGGGACTAGCGGGAGGGCAGTATTTT.

V is TRBV15 and J is TRBJ1-4; D perhaps matches TRBD1 (6 bases). The germline V and J ends were trimmed by 7 bases and 8 bases, with 14 bases remaining between them. CDR1 and CDR2 (germline): LNHNV, YYDKDF (reference sequence). The CDR3 totals 13 residues. In DNA, the CDR3 is TGTGCCACCACCAAGGACAGCCCAGAAAAACTGTTTTTT. Translated: CATTKDSPEKLFF.

The V and J genes are TRBV5-4 and TRBJ2-7; 13 nucleotides line up with TRBD2. The CDR3 contains 15 residues. CDR1 and CDR2 from the germline V gene are SGHNT and YYREEE (reference sequence). After removal of 4 bases from V and 3 bases from J, the junction contained 4 bases not matched to a gene. CDR3 DNA sequence: TGTGCCAGCAGCGCGGGGACTAGCGGGAACTACGAGCAGTACTTC. It encodes CASSAGTSGNYEQYF.

This chain connects TRBV4-1 to TRBJ2-5; TRBD2 aligns across 8 bases. Per germline, CDR1 MGHRA and CDR2 YSYEKL. The CDR3 runs to 14 residues. V gave up 4 bases and J gave up 2 bases; unmatched junction bases: 3. This chain's CDR3 is CASSRTSPQETQYF. DNA of the CDR3: TGCGCCAGCAGCCGGACTAGCCCTCAAGAGACCCAGTACTTC.

V gene TRBV28 combines with J gene TRBJ2-7; 9 bases fit TRBD1. This CDR3 spans 15 amino acids. V gave up 5 bases and J gave up 8 bases; unmatched junction bases: 13. CDR1 and CDR2 (germline): MDHEN, SYDVKM. The CDR3 region has the DNA TGTGCCAGCAGTCCCGGGGGACAGGGAAGGGAACAGCAGTACTTC. It yields the protein CASSPGGQGREQQYF.

The chain combines TRBV11-2 with TRBJ1-1; possible D gene TRBD1, 6 bases. Germline V gives CDR1 SGHAT, CDR2 FQNNGV. This CDR3 is built from 14 residues. V was clipped by 3 bases and J by 0 bases, with 8 bases between them. The CDR3: CASSFGTLNTEAFF. Written as DNA, the CDR3 is TGTGCCAGCAGCTTTGGGACACTGAACACTGAAGCTTTCTTT.

The chain combines TRBV28 with TRBJ2-5; D may be TRBD1 (5 bases). The CDR3 consists of 13 residues. Trimming cost V 6 bases and J 4 bases, with 12 bases left between them. The germline V gene has CDR1 MDHEN and CDR2 SYDVKM. The CDR3 loop is CASRLPGIETQYF. CDR3 nucleotides: TGTGCCAGCAGATTGCCAGGGATAGAGACCCAGTACTTC. Supplemented by reference TRBV28 and TRBJ2-5, the full variable domain reads DVKVTQSSRYLVKRTGEKVFLECVQDMDHENMFWYRQDPGLGLRLIYFSYDVKMKEKGDIPEGYSVSREKKERFSLILESASTNQTSMYLCASRLPGIETQYFGPGTRLLVL.

The chain is built from TRBV28 and TRBJ1-3; D is unresolved. Germline V CDR1 and CDR2: MDHEN, SYDVKM. The V and J ends lost 1 base and 2 bases respectively, with 3 bases between them. This CDR3 region has 13 residues. CDR3 amino acids: CASSLSAGNTIYF. The CDR3 DNA is TGTGCCAGCAGTTTATCGGCTGGAAACACCATATATTTT.

This sequence joins TRBV5-1 and TRBJ2-4; 10 bases align to TRBD1. With 4 bases clipped from V and 0 bases from J, the junction kept 10 bases outside the gene matches. CDR1 and CDR2 from the germline V gene are SGHRS and YFSETQ. This CDR3 has 18 residues. In DNA form, the CDR3 reads TGCGCCAGCAGCGACCGGGACAGGGGTTTGGGAGCCAAAAACATTCAGTACTTC. Protein: CASSDRDRGLGAKNIQYF.

The chain uses TRBV5-1 and TRBJ1-3; 8 bases line up with TRBD1. The CDR3 length is 15 residues. The trim removed 4 bases at V and 2 bases at J, leaving 5 bases unmatched. Germline loops: CDR1 SGHRS, CDR2 YFSETQ. The CDR3 loop is CASSPQTGAGNTIYF. Here the CDR3 DNA reads TGCGCCAGCAGCCCACAGACAGGGGCTGGAAACACCATATATTTT.

This clone is a singleton in its sample. An end of the junction differs from the germline gene, which may be a read error. The genes are TRBV7-8 and TRBJ2-3; D call uncertain. The CDR3 extends over 13 amino acids. Germline CDR1 is SGHVS and CDR2 is FQNEAQ. The CDR3 bases are TGTGCAAGCAGCTTAACTGGCACAGATACGCAGTATTTT. Translation: CASSLTGTDTQYF.

The chain recombines TRBV20-1 with TRBJ1-6, with D hard to call. This CDR3 spans 12 amino acids. Germline lookup yields CDR1 DFQATT and CDR2 SNEGSKA (reference sequence). Deletions cut 3 bases from V and 14 bases from J, with 14 bases between. Written as DNA, the CDR3 is TGCAGTGCTAGTAAGCTCCGCGTGACCCTCCACTTT. Protein: CSASKLRVTLHF.

This chain joins TRBV29-1 and TRBJ2-7, with D perhaps matching TRBD2 (5 bases). The CDR3 contains 14 residues. Trimming pared 0 bases from V and 4 bases from J, leaving 13 bases between. CDR1 and CDR2 (germline): SQVTM, ANQGSEA. CDR3 sequence reads: CSVEDRVRGYEQYF. CDR3 bases: TGCAGCGTTGAAGATCGTGTACGGGGATACGAGCAGTACTTC.

This sequence joins TRBV9 and TRBJ1-2; unclear D gene. The germline V gene encodes CDR1 SGDLS and CDR2 YYNGEE. This CDR3 contains 16 residues. The ends were cut back, 3 bases at V and 0 bases at J, with 15 bases in the middle. CDR3 amino acids: CASSDERPGANYGYTF. The CDR3 DNA reads TGTGCCAGCAGCGACGAGCGGCCCGGAGCTAACTATGGCTACACCTTC.

The gene calls are TRBV12-3 or TRBV12-4 and TRBJ2-1; a possible D gene is TRBD2 (6 bases). The V end lost 7 bases, the J end lost 7 bases, and 11 bases lay between the germline ends. This CDR3 has 12 amino acids. DNA for the CDR3: TGTGCCAGCACCCGACGGGAGAATGAGCAGTTCTTC. It codes for CASTRRENEQFF.

The rearrangement links TRBV28 to TRBJ2-7; 9 positions agree with TRBD1. CDR1 is MDHEN and CDR2 is SYDVKM in the germline V gene. This CDR3 has 13 amino acids. Germline trimming cut 6 bases from V and 5 bases from J; bases unmatched to any gene: 5. CDR3 protein: CASRGQGWDEQYF. CDR3 DNA sequence: TGTGCCAGCAGGGGACAGGGATGGGACGAGCAGTACTTC.

J is TRBJ1-4 and V is TRBV27; D might be TRBD1 (5 bases). Trimming left V 5 bases short and J 6 bases short, with 19 bases between. In germline, CDR1 is MNHEY, CDR2 SMNVEV (reference sequence). The CDR3 totals 16 residues. The CDR3 DNA is TGTGCCAGCAGTGGACAACAAAGGGTAGATGATGAAAAACTGTTTTTT. Amino acid sequence: CASSGQQRVDDEKLFF.

The chain is built from TRBV27 and TRBJ1-2, with D possibly matching TRBD1 (5 bases). This CDR3 has 14 amino acids. The ends were cut back, 5 bases at V and 3 bases at J, with 13 bases in the middle. Per germline, CDR1 MNHEY and CDR2 SMNVEV (reference sequence). The CDR3 reads CASSRGVSYYGYTF. CDR3 nucleotides: TGTGCCAGCAGTCGGGGGGTGTCGTACTATGGCTACACCTTC.